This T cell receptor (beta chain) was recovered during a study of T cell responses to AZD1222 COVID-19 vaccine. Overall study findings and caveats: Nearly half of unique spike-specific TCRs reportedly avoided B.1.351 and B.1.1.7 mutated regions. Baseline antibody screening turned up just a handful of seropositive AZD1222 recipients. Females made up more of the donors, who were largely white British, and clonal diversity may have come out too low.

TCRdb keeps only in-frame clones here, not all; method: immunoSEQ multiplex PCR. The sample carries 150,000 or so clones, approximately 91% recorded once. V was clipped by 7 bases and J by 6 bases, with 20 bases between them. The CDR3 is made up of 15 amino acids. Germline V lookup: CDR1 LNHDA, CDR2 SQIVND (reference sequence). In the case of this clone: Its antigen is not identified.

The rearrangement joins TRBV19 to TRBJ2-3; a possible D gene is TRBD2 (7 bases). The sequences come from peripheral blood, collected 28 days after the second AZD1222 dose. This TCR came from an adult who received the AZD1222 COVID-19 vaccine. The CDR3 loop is CASTTFGGAVDTQYF. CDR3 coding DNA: TGTGCCAGTACCACATTTGGGGGGGCGGTTGATACGCAGTATTTT.